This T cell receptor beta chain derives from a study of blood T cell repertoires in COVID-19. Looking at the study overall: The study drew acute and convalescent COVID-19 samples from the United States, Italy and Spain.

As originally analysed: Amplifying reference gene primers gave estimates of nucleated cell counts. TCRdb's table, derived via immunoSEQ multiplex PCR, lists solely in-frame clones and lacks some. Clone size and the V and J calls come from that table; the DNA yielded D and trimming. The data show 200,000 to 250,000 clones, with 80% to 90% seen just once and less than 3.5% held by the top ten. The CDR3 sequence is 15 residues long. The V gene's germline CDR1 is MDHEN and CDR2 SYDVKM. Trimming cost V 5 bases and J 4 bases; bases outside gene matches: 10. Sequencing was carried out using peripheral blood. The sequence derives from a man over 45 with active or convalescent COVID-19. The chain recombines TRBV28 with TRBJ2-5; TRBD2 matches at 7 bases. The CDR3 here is CASSLADPTPETQYF. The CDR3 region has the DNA TGTGCCAGCAGTCTAGCGGACCCGACTCCAGAGACCCAGTACTTC.